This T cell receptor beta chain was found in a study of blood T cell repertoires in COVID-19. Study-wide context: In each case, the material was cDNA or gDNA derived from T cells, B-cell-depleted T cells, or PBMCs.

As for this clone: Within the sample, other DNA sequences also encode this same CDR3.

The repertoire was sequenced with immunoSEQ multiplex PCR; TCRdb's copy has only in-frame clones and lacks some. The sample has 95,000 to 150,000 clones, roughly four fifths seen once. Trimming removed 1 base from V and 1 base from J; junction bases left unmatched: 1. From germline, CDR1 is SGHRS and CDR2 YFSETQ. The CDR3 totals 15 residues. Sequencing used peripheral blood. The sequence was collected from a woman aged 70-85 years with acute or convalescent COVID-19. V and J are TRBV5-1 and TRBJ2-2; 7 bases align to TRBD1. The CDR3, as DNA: TGCGCCAGCAGCTTGAGACAGGGGAACACCGGGGAGCTGTTTTTT. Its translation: CASSLRQGNTGELFF. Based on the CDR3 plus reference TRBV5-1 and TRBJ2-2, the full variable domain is KAGVTQTPRYLIKTRGQQVTLSCSPISGHRSVSWYQQTPGQGLQFLFEYFSETQRNKGNFPGRFSGRQFSNSRSEMNVSTLELGDSALYLCASSLRQGNTGELFFGEGSRLTVL.